These 15 T cell receptor beta chains originate from one sample sequenced in a study of technical replicates of blood from a few donors. Profiling relied on immunoSEQ multiplex PCR, and the TCRdb table lists in-frame clones only, not all of them. The data hold 55,000 to 75,000 clones, with 91% observed a single time. Sequences were obtained from PBMCs. These receptors all stem from a human donor in good health. Some clones in this sample may be carry-over from other donors' samples.

Notes on this clone: Sequence at one end of the junction differs from germline and may be a read error. V gene TRBV2 combines with J gene TRBJ2-7, with 13 bases fitting TRBD2. The CDR3 length is 14 residues. CDR1 SNHLY and CDR2 FYNNEI come from the germline V gene. CDR3 DNA: TGTGCCAGCAGCCCGACTAGCGGGAGGAAGGAGGAGAACTTC. This sequence encodes CASSPTSGRKEENF.

The chain combines TRBV4-3 with TRBJ2-1; D remains ambiguous. The CDR3 length is 14 residues. CDR1 and CDR2 (germline): LGHNA, YSLEER. Trimming removed 0 bases from V and 6 bases from J, with 9 bases in between. In nucleotides, the CDR3 is TGCGCCAGCAGCCAAGATAGCCGGCCCAATGAGCAGTTCTTC. Amino acid sequence: CASSQDSRPNEQFF.

V is TRBV4-1 and J is TRBJ1-2; D call uncertain. V shed 5 bases and J shed 6 bases, with 16 bases lying between them. Looked up from germline, CDR1 is MGHRA and CDR2 is YSYEKL. This CDR3 region has 14 residues. The CDR3 DNA reads as TGCGCCAGCAGCAAACTAGACCAGAATCATGGCTACACCTTC. Translating gives CASSKLDQNHGYTF.

The chain couples TRBV4-3 to TRBJ2-1; 8 positions agree with TRBD2. Germline V lookup: CDR1 LGHNA, CDR2 YSLEER. After removal of 4 bases from V and 7 bases from J, the junction contained 9 bases not matched to a gene. The CDR3 length is 15 residues. In nucleotides, the CDR3 is TGCGCCAGCAGCCTCGGGGGGGCTAGCGGGAATGAGCAGTTCTTC. It specifies CASSLGGASGNEQFF.

V and J are TRBV25-1 and TRBJ1-6; D possibly corresponds to TRBD1 (5 bases). The V end was cut by 7 bases, the J end by 12 bases, with 16 bases between. CDR3 length: 13 residues. CDR1 is MGHDK and CDR2 is SYGVNS in the germline V gene. This CDR3 reads CASTEGQRGPLHF. The CDR3 region has the DNA TGTGCCAGCACCGAAGGGCAAAGGGGACCCCTCCACTTT.

The chain employs TRBV4-3 and TRBJ2-3; 12 nucleotides match TRBD2. V was pared by 2 bases and J by 3 bases, with 6 bases of the junction left unmatched. CDR1 and CDR2 (germline): LGHNA, YSLEER. This CDR3 comprises 17 residues. This CDR3 is CASSQRTSGVRTDTQYF. The CDR3 DNA follows: TGCGCCAGCAGCCAAAGGACTAGCGGGGTTAGAACAGATACGCAGTATTTT.

The rearrangement uses TRBV7-2 and TRBJ2-1, with 8 bases fitting TRBD2. Germline-derived CDR1 and CDR2 are SGHTA and FQGNSA. J lost 3 bases, V lost 5 bases, and 9 bases had no gene match. The CDR3 runs 16 residues. The CDR3 nucleotides read TGTGCCAGCAGCCCGAATTTAGCGGGGAGCTACAATGAGCAGTTCTTC. It specifies CASSPNLAGSYNEQFF.

CDR3 region: CASSDRGSTDTQYF. The CDR3 DNA reads as TGTGCCAGCAGCGACAGAGGTAGCACAGATACGCAGTATTTT. V is TRBV27 and J is TRBJ2-3; D is perhaps TRBD1 (5 bases). The CDR3 has 14 amino acids. Trimming took 6 bases from V and 0 from J, leaving 10 bases between them. Looked up from germline, CDR1 is MNHEY and CDR2 is SMNVEV (reference sequence).

The V call is TRBV15, the J call TRBJ2-5, with TRBD1 matching 8 bases. V lost 0 bases to trimming and J lost 1 base; unmatched junction nucleotides: 1. This CDR3 contains 15 residues. Germline V CDR1 and CDR2: LNHNV, YYDKDF (reference sequence). This CDR3 reads CATSREGQGQETQYF. The CDR3 nucleotides are TGTGCCACCAGCAGAGAAGGACAGGGCCAAGAGACCCAGTACTTC.

This chain connects TRBV6-1 to TRBJ1-2; TRBD1 matches 7 bases. J gave up 2 bases and V 5 bases, and 2 bases lay outside the gene matches. This CDR3 has 13 amino acids. Germline V CDR1 and CDR2: MNHNS, SASEGT. CDR3 in DNA: TGTGCCAGCAGTCAGACAGGGAACTATGGCTACACCTTC. It is translated as CASSQTGNYGYTF.

This chain connects TRBV11-2 to TRBJ1-1; 8 bases fit TRBD1. Per the germline V gene, CDR1 is SGHAT and CDR2 is FQNNGV. There are 14 residues in the CDR3. The trim removed 5 bases at V and 6 bases at J, leaving 8 bases unmatched. The CDR3 loop is CASSPEGQASEAFF. Here the CDR3 DNA reads TGTGCCAGCAGCCCAGAGGGACAGGCCTCTGAAGCTTTCTTT.

The V gene is TRBV7-2, the J gene TRBJ2-1; the match to TRBD2 covers 8 bases. V was clipped by 5 bases and J by 7 bases; unmatched bases: 10. Germline V lookup: CDR1 SGHTA, CDR2 FQGNSA. This CDR3 contains 15 residues. The CDR3 DNA follows: TGTGCCAGCAGCCTCAGCGGGAGCGTTGGGAATGAGCAGTTCTTC. Protein product: CASSLSGSVGNEQFF.

The rearrangement uses TRBV30 and TRBJ2-5; 8 bases align to TRBD2. CDR1 and CDR2 (germline): GTSNPN, SVGIG (reference sequence). Unmatched junction bases numbered 11, after V lost 3 bases and J lost 11 bases. The CDR3 sequence is 13 residues long. The CDR3 nucleotides read TGTGCCTGGAGCGGGGGGGCCCGGAACCTACAGTACTTC. Translating gives CAWSGGARNLQYF.

CDR3 nucleotide sequence: TGTGCCAGCAGTCAGGGTCGAGATGGCTACACCTTC. It is translated as CASSQGRDGYTF. This chain connects TRBV28 to TRBJ1-2, with D tentatively TRBD1 (5 bases). Deletions cut 5 bases from V and 6 bases from J, with 10 bases between. Germline V gene sequence: CDR1 MDHEN, CDR2 SYDVKM. The CDR3 spans 12 residues.

The CDR3, as DNA: TGTGCCAGCAGCTTCGCGGGGGGGCCTGGTGAGCAGTTCTTC. The encoded protein is CASSFAGGPGEQFF. The chain is built from TRBV5-8 and TRBJ2-1; 9 bases map to TRBD2. V was pared by 2 bases and J by 9 bases, with 6 bases of the junction left unmatched. In germline, CDR1 is SGHTS, CDR2 YDEGEE. The CDR3 is 14 amino acids.